The clone carrying this TCR beta chain was seen at least ten times. Deletions cut 8 bases from V and 2 bases from J, with 17 bases between. Germline V lookup: CDR1 MNHEY, CDR2 SMNVEV (reference sequence). The CDR3 totals 15 residues. This entry belongs to a study of T-cell reconstitution after alpha-beta-depleted transplantation in children. Unique molecular identifiers were used to barcode this TCRbeta library. From the PCR reads, TCRdb called clonotypes with MiXCR, one entry per CDR3 protein. This table has roughly 200,000 distinct CDR3 sequences, 6.5% to 7.5% appearing once. V usage is TRBV27 and J usage is TRBJ2-3; D tentatively reads TRBD1 or TRBD2 (6 bases each). The sequence derives from a human donor who donated a stem cell graft to a child with Wiskott-Aldrich syndrome. The specimen comprised PBMCs from the stem cell graft donor, sampled from the stem cell graft. The CDR3 DNA sequence: TGTGCCAGCCACCCTAGGAGGGGGGACACAGATACGCAGTATTTT. Amino acid sequence: CASHPRRGDTDTQYF.